This T cell receptor beta chain was identified in a study of blood T cell repertoires in COVID-19. Looking at the study overall: Acute and convalescent COVID-19 samples came from the United States, Italy and Spain.

Per germline, CDR1 LGHDT and CDR2 YNNKEL (reference sequence). CDR3 length: 17 amino acids. After removal of 4 bases from V and 0 bases from J, the junction contained 11 bases not matched to a gene. This clone was counted only a few times. Method: immunoSEQ multiplex PCR; TCRdb's copy keeps in-frame clones and lacks some. The data contain 120,000 to 150,000 clones, roughly 76% of them singletons. The source of this sequence is a human donor with acute or convalescent COVID-19. The donor label of this sample is uncertain. The source material was peripheral blood. The gene calls are TRBV3-1 (or the pseudogene TRBV3-2) and TRBJ1-1, with TRBD1 matching 7 bases. The CDR3 bases are TGTGCCAGCAGCCCCCCCGTGGGACAGACGATGAACACTGAAGCTTTCTTT. The encoded protein is CASSPPVGQTMNTEAFF.